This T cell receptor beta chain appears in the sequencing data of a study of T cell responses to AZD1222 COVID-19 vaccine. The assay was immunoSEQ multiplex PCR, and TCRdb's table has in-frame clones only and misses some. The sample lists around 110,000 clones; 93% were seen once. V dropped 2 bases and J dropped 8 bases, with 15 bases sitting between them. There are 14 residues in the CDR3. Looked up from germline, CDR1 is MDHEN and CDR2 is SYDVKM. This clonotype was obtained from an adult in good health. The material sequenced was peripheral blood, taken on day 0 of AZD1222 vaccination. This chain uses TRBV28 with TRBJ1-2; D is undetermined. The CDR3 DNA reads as TGTGCCAGCAGTTTACGGGTCGAAAACCGAGGCTACACCTTC. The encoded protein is CASSLRVENRGYTF.